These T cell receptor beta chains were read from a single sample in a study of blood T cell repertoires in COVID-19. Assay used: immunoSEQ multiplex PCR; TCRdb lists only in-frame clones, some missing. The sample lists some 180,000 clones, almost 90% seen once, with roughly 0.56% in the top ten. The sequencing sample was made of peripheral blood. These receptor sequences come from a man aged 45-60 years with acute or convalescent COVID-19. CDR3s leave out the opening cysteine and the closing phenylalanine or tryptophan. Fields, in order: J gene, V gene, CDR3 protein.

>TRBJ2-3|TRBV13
ASSLWGGGSTDTQY
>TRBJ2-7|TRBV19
ASSWGSVGYEQY
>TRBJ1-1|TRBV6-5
ASSYSRQGDTEAF
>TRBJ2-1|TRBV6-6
ASSPGGPIYEQF
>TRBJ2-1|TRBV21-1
ASSKFSSGSRNEQF
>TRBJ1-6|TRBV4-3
ASSQVQNSPLH
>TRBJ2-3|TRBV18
ASSQQGFGTDTQY
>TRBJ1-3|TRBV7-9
ASSPSLASSGNTIY
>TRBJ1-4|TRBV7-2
ASSLRGASATNEKLF
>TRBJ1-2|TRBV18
ASSPDGKYGYT
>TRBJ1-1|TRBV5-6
ASRHDRGEVNTEAF
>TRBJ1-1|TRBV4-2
ASSPRQGSFTEAF
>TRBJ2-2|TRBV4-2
ASSQATRPTGELF
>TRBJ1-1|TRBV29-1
SVEDRVSITEAF
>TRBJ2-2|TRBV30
AWSSGSSPGELF
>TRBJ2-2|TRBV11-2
ASAPRPGTGELF
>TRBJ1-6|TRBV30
AWDQQGANSPLH
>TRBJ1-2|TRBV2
ASFLGGARGYT
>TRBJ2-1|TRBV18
ASSPQGTNYNEQF
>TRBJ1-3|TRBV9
ASSPRGNTIY
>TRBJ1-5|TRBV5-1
ANDSPFGNQPQH
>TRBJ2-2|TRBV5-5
ASSLAGTIGELF
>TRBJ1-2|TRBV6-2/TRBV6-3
ASSQTGVYGYT
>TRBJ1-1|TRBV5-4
ASSPREKVNTEAF
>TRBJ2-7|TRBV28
ASTGGVEQY
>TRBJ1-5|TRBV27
ASSPRGTGENQPQH
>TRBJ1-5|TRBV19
ASSARDRPYQPQH
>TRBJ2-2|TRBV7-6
ASSLNFAGGPMGDTGELF
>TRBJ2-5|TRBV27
ASSFWRQGTETQY
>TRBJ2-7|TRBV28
ASSLSTDIREQY
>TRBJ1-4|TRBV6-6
ASSPLGGATNEKLF
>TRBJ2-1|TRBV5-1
ASSNGGYGGYNEQF
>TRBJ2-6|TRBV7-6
ASSHGAGVHSGANVLT
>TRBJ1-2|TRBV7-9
ASSLDSRGLYGYT
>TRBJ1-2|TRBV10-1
ASSIGANYGYT
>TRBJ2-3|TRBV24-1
ATNRQGDTQY
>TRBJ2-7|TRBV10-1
PERSSSYEQY
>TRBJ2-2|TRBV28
ASSLAGDRTGELF
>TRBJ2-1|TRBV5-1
ASSLKAGGSYNEQF
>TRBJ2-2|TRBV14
ASSQPGTSGGTTGELF
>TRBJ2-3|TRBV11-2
ASRGLADTDTQY
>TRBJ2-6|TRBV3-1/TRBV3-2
ASSNGGTSGANVLT
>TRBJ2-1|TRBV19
ASSAFAGVIEQF
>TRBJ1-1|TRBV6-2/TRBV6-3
ASSYAPDKNTEAF
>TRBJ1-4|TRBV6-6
ASSYHPRDSEKLF
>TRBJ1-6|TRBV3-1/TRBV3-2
ASSRFAGLGGNSPLH
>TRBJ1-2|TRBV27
ASSFGGGESYT
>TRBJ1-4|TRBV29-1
SVTGTATNEKLF
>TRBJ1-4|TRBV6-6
ASSLSVNEKLF